The rows below give T cell receptor beta chains drawn from one sample of a study of cytotoxic CD8 clonotypes in ibrutinib-treated CLL. Clones were sequenced by immunoSEQ multiplex PCR, and TCRdb holds only the in-frame ones, with some missing. The repertoire consists of some 200,000 clones, with just over 70% occurring once and the leading ten covering over 5.5%. Specimen: PBMCs, collected after 12 months of ibrutinib treatment. Receptor source: a human donor with chronic lymphocytic leukemia. CDR3s include the opening cysteine and the closing phenylalanine or tryptophan. D genes are given only for firm matches. Size tells how often a clone was seen (once, few, many) or the class of an expanded clone, and some rows leave it out.

V gene: TRBV7-8; D gene: TRBD1; J gene: TRBJ1-5; clone size: -; CDR3 protein: CASSKAAGGSGNQPQHF; CDR3 DNA: TGTGCCAGCAGCAAAGCGGCAGGGGGGAGTGGCAATCAGCCCCAGCATTTT
V gene: TRBV5-1; D gene: -; J gene: TRBJ1-2; clone size: -; CDR3 protein: CASSLGGPDYGYTF; CDR3 DNA: TGCGCCAGCAGCTTGGGGGGACCGGACTATGGCTACACCTTC
V gene: TRBV27; D gene: -; J gene: TRBJ1-5; clone size: few; CDR3 protein: CASSFRDNQPQHF; CDR3 DNA: TGTGCCAGCAGTTTCAGGGATAATCAGCCCCAGCATTTT
V gene: TRBV28; D gene: -; J gene: TRBJ2-7; clone size: -; CDR3 protein: CASSLSPGVPGEQYF; CDR3 DNA: TGTGCCAGCAGTTTATCCCCCGGAGTCCCAGGGGAGCAGTACTTC
V gene: TRBV5-1; D gene: TRBD2; J gene: TRBJ2-7; clone size: -; CDR3 protein: CASSSPAGTSAAYEQYF; CDR3 DNA: TGCGCCAGCAGCTCCCCAGCCGGGACTAGCGCCGCTTACGAGCAGTACTTC
V gene: TRBV12-5; D gene: -; J gene: TRBJ1-1; clone size: once; CDR3 protein: CASGQMNTEAFF; CDR3 DNA: TGTGCTAGTGGTCAGATGAACACTGAAGCTTTCTTT
V gene: TRBV7-8; D gene: -; J gene: TRBJ2-5; clone size: -; CDR3 protein: CASSLVVGAGSQETQYF; CDR3 DNA: TGTGCCAGCAGCTTAGTAGTGGGGGCGGGGAGCCAAGAGACCCAGTACTTC
V gene: TRBV30; D gene: -; J gene: TRBJ1-5; clone size: few; CDR3 protein: CAWGGNQPQHF; CDR3 DNA: TGTGCCTGGGGAGGCAATCAGCCCCAGCATTTT
V gene: TRBV6-6; D gene: TRBD1; J gene: TRBJ1-2; clone size: -; CDR3 protein: CASSYKDRGIGYTF; CDR3 DNA: TGTGCCAGCAGTTACAAGGACAGGGGGATTGGCTACACCTTC
V gene: TRBV7-2; D gene: -; J gene: TRBJ1-3; clone size: few; CDR3 protein: CASSSPSGETNTIYF; CDR3 DNA: TGTGCCAGCAGCTCCCCCTCGGGGGAGACAAACACCATATATTTT
V gene: TRBV5-1; D gene: -; J gene: TRBJ2-7; clone size: once; CDR3 protein: CASSLNQGPYEQYF; CDR3 DNA: TGCGCCAGCAGTTTGAACCAGGGGCCCTACGAGCAGTACTTC
V gene: TRBV12-5; D gene: -; J gene: TRBJ2-2; clone size: -; CDR3 protein: CASGLVLGETGELFF; CDR3 DNA: TGTGCTAGTGGTTTGGTCCTAGGAGAGACCGGGGAGCTGTTTTTT
V gene: TRBV18; D gene: -; J gene: TRBJ2-3; clone size: few; CDR3 protein: CASSPPGGRADTQYF; CDR3 DNA: TGTGCCAGCTCACCACCGGGGGGGCGGGCAGATACGCAGTATTTT
V gene: TRBV18; D gene: -; J gene: TRBJ2-1; clone size: once; CDR3 protein: CASSPQGLPYNEQFF; CDR3 DNA: TGTGCCAGCTCACCACAGGGGTTGCCATACAATGAGCAGTTCTTC
V gene: TRBV7-3; D gene: -; J gene: TRBJ2-3; clone size: -; CDR3 protein: CASSPDPRNTDTQYF; CDR3 DNA: TGTGCCAGCAGCCCGGACCCGCGTAACACAGATACGCAGTATTTT
V gene: TRBV18; D gene: -; J gene: TRBJ1-1; clone size: -; CDR3 protein: CASSPGLANTEAFF; CDR3 DNA: TGTGCCAGCTCACCGGGGCTGGCGAACACTGAAGCTTTCTTT
V gene: TRBV9; D gene: -; J gene: TRBJ2-7; clone size: -; CDR3 protein: CASSPYWNVHEQYF; CDR3 DNA: TGTGCCAGCAGCCCATACTGGAACGTCCACGAGCAGTACTTC
V gene: TRBV6-5; D gene: -; J gene: TRBJ1-6; clone size: -; CDR3 protein: CASSFGRGGYNSPLHF; CDR3 DNA: TGTGCCAGCAGTTTCGGACGGGGGGGTTATAATTCACCCCTCCACTTT
V gene: TRBV11-1; D gene: -; J gene: TRBJ2-7; clone size: -; CDR3 protein: CASSPLLSSYEQYF; CDR3 DNA: TGTGCCAGCAGCCCGTTACTCAGCTCCTACGAGCAGTACTTC
V gene: TRBV30; D gene: -; J gene: TRBJ1-4; clone size: -; CDR3 protein: CAWKSWGRDEKLFF; CDR3 DNA: TGTGCCTGGAAATCGTGGGGAAGGGATGAAAAACTGTTTTTT
V gene: TRBV28; D gene: TRBD1; J gene: TRBJ2-3; clone size: once; CDR3 protein: CASSLSGQGDTQYF; CDR3 DNA: TGTGCCAGCAGTTTATCGGGACAGGGGGATACGCAGTATTTT
V gene: TRBV28; D gene: TRBD1; J gene: TRBJ1-1; clone size: -; CDR3 protein: CASKYLDRLNTEAFF; CDR3 DNA: TGTGCCAGCAAGTATCTGGACAGGTTGAACACTGAAGCTTTCTTT
V gene: TRBV18; D gene: -; J gene: TRBJ2-7; clone size: -; CDR3 protein: CASSPRGNEQYF; CDR3 DNA: TGTGCCAGCTCACCAAGGGGTAACGAGCAGTACTTC
V gene: TRBV7-8; D gene: TRBD2; J gene: TRBJ2-7; clone size: few; CDR3 protein: CASSSVAGAYEQYF; CDR3 DNA: TGTGCCAGCAGCTCCGTAGCGGGTGCCTACGAGCAGTACTTC
V gene: TRBV5-1; D gene: TRBD2; J gene: TRBJ2-6; clone size: few; CDR3 protein: CASRRGLAGPGRSGGANVLTF; CDR3 DNA: TGCGCCAGCAGGAGGGGACTAGCGGGCCCAGGGCGTTCAGGCGGGGCCAACGTCCTGACTTTC
V gene: TRBV29-1; D gene: -; J gene: TRBJ2-1; clone size: -; CDR3 protein: CSVEIRRNEQFF; CDR3 DNA: TGCAGCGTTGAAATTCGAAGAAATGAGCAGTTCTTC
V gene: TRBV7-9; D gene: -; J gene: TRBJ1-1; clone size: -; CDR3 protein: CASSLKGFVTEAFF; CDR3 DNA: TGTGCCAGCAGCTTAAAAGGGTTTGTCACTGAAGCTTTCTTT
V gene: TRBV19; D gene: TRBD1; J gene: TRBJ1-2; clone size: -; CDR3 protein: CASRPRTGANYGYTF; CDR3 DNA: TGTGCCAGTAGGCCCCGGACAGGGGCTAACTATGGCTACACCTTC
V gene: TRBV28; D gene: -; J gene: TRBJ1-1; clone size: -; CDR3 protein: CASSVDSVNTEAFF; CDR3 DNA: TGTGCCAGCAGTGTGGACAGCGTTAACACTGAAGCTTTCTTT
V gene: TRBV10-3; D gene: -; J gene: TRBJ2-7; clone size: -; CDR3 protein: CAIRTYGGYEQYF; CDR3 DNA: TGTGCCATCAGAACCTACGGGGGTTACGAGCAGTACTTC
V gene: TRBV9; D gene: -; J gene: TRBJ1-3; clone size: -; CDR3 protein: CASSVSSGVPGNTIYF; CDR3 DNA: TGTGCCAGCAGCGTATCAAGCGGGGTCCCTGGAAACACCATATATTTT
V gene: TRBV7-3; D gene: -; J gene: TRBJ1-1; clone size: -; CDR3 protein: CASSLTGEQMNTEAFF; CDR3 DNA: TGTGCCAGCAGCTTAACAGGGGAGCAAATGAACACTGAAGCTTTCTTT
V gene: TRBV11-2; D gene: -; J gene: TRBJ2-7; clone size: -; CDR3 protein: CASSLGGMHEQYF; CDR3 DNA: TGTGCCAGCAGCTTAGGAGGGATGCACGAGCAGTACTTC
V gene: TRBV25-1; D gene: -; J gene: TRBJ2-3; clone size: -; CDR3 protein: CASSGTGAGGKQYF; CDR3 DNA: TGTGCCAGCAGTGGCACGGGGGCCGGGGGGAAGCAGTATTTT
V gene: TRBV4-3; D gene: TRBD1; J gene: TRBJ2-2; clone size: -; CDR3 protein: CASSQTGGIGGELFF; CDR3 DNA: TGCGCCAGCAGCCAGACAGGGGGCATCGGCGGGGAGCTGTTTTTT
V gene: TRBV7-6; D gene: -; J gene: TRBJ1-3; clone size: medium-sized; CDR3 protein: CASSLEPSSGNTIYF; CDR3 DNA: TGTGCCAGCAGCTTAGAGCCAAGCTCTGGAAACACCATATATTTT
V gene: TRBV23-1; D gene: -; J gene: TRBJ2-1; clone size: -; CDR3 protein: CASSPREVGSYNEQFF; CDR3 DNA: TGCGCCAGCAGTCCCAGGGAGGTGGGATCCTACAATGAGCAGTTCTTC
V gene: TRBV2; D gene: -; J gene: TRBJ2-7; clone size: -; CDR3 protein: CAMGYEQQYF; CDR3 DNA: TGTGCCATGGGGTATGAGCAGCAGTACTTC
V gene: TRBV5-6; D gene: -; J gene: TRBJ2-2; clone size: -; CDR3 protein: CASSLVGTGELFF; CDR3 DNA: TGTGCCAGCAGCTTGGTAGGCACCGGGGAGCTGTTTTTT
V gene: TRBV30; D gene: -; J gene: TRBJ2-5; clone size: -; CDR3 protein: CAWSVGGPETQYF; CDR3 DNA: TGTGCCTGGAGTGTTGGCGGGCCGGAGACCCAGTACTTC
V gene: TRBV7-2; D gene: -; J gene: TRBJ1-2; clone size: -; CDR3 protein: CASSSDRPNF; CDR3 DNA: TGTGCCAGCAGCTCCGACCGTCCTAACTTC
V gene: TRBV6-5; D gene: -; J gene: TRBJ2-6; clone size: once; CDR3 protein: CASSYGQGWANVLTF; CDR3 DNA: TGTGCCAGCAGTTACGGGCAGGGCTGGGCCAACGTCCTGACTTTC
V gene: TRBV7-2; D gene: -; J gene: TRBJ2-3; clone size: -; CDR3 protein: CASSLRTGTGPDTQYF; CDR3 DNA: TGTGCCAGCAGCCTACGGACCGGAACAGGTCCAGATACGCAGTATTTT
V gene: TRBV6-6; D gene: -; J gene: TRBJ2-7; clone size: few; CDR3 protein: CASSYFRGDEQYF; CDR3 DNA: TGTGCCAGCAGTTACTTCAGGGGCGACGAGCAGTACTTC
V gene: TRBV5-1; D gene: -; J gene: TRBJ2-7; clone size: -; CDR3 protein: CASSLGWHGKGEQYF; CDR3 DNA: TGCGCCAGCAGCTTGGGGTGGCACGGGAAAGGCGAGCAGTACTTC
V gene: TRBV4-1; D gene: TRBD1; J gene: TRBJ1-2; clone size: -; CDR3 protein: CASSQPNAGGYGYTF; CDR3 DNA: TGCGCCAGCAGCCAACCCAACGCAGGGGGCTATGGCTACACCTTC
V gene: TRBV30; D gene: -; J gene: TRBJ1-1; clone size: few; CDR3 protein: CAWSRGSGTNTEAFF; CDR3 DNA: TGTGCCTGGAGTAGGGGATCGGGGACGAACACTGAAGCTTTCTTT
V gene: TRBV30; D gene: -; J gene: TRBJ1-4; clone size: -; CDR3 protein: CAWRGGQSNEKLFF; CDR3 DNA: TGTGCCTGGAGAGGAGGACAGTCTAATGAAAAACTGTTTTTT
V gene: TRBV14; D gene: -; J gene: TRBJ1-2; clone size: -; CDR3 protein: CASSQGINYGYTF; CDR3 DNA: TGTGCCAGCAGCCAAGGAATCAACTATGGCTACACCTTC